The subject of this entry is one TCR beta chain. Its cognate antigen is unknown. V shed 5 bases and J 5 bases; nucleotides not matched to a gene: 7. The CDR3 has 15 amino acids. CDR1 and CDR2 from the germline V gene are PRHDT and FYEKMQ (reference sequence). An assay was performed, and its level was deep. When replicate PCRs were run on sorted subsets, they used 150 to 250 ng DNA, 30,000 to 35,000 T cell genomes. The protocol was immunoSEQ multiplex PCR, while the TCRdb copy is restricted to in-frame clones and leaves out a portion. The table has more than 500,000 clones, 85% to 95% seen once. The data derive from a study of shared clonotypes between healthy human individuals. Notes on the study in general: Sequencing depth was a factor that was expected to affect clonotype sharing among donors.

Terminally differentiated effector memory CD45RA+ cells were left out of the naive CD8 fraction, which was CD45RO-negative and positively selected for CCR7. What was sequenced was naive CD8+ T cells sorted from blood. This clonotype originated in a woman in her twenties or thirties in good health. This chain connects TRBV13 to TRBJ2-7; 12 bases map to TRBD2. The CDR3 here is CASSTRTSGKDEQYF. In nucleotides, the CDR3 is TGTGCCAGCAGCACCCGGACTAGCGGGAAGGACGAGCAGTACTTC.